The 30 T cell receptor beta chains reported below all come from one sample, sequenced in a study of T-cell memory formation after mild COVID-19. TCRdb reprocessed the 5' RACE reads via MiXCR and lists one record per CDR3 protein. Of fewer than 75,000 distinct CDR3 sequences listed, more than 9% are singletons. The sequenced sample was PBMCs or a T cell subset sorted from them (not recorded which). The source is a young man who had mild COVID-19 (a few samples of this study predate the infection). Cell type and time point are not known.

This chain joins TRBV12-3 or TRBV12-4 and TRBJ2-3, with D perhaps given as TRBD1 or TRBD2 (5 bases each). V was trimmed by 5 bases and J by 10 bases, leaving 16 bases between them. This CDR3 comprises 13 residues. The CDR3: CASSPQEARAQYF. The CDR3, as DNA: TGTGCCAGCAGTCCTCAGGAGGCCAGGGCGCAGTATTTT.

This clonotype was recorded at least ten times. This sequence joins TRBV7-9 and TRBJ2-7; no definite D call. Trimming pared 0 bases from V and 4 bases from J, leaving 7 bases between. CDR1 and CDR2 from the germline V gene are SEHNR and FQNEAQ (reference sequence). This CDR3 has 13 amino acids. The CDR3 DNA reads as TGTGCCAGCAGCTTAGCGGGCGGATACGAGCAGTACGTC. It is translated as CASSLAGGYEQYV.

This clonotype has at least ten counts. Here the CDR3 DNA reads TGTGCCAGCAGCCCAACCCCTACAGGGGGCCGAACAGATACGCAGTATTTT. Residues: CASSPTPTGGRTDTQYF. The chain uses TRBV7-7 and TRBJ2-3, with TRBD1 identical over 9 bases. The ends lost 5 bases at V and 3 bases at J; junction bases unmatched: 12. Looked up from germline, CDR1 is SSHAT and CDR2 is FNYEAQ (reference sequence). This CDR3 is 17 amino acids long.

This clonotype was observed a few times. The chain has TRBV20-1 and TRBJ1-5, with D possibly matching TRBD1 (5 bases). The germline V gene has CDR1 DFQATT and CDR2 SNEGSKA (reference sequence). The V end was cut by 4 bases, the J end by 9 bases, with 19 bases between. The CDR3 covers 14 residues. CDR3 nucleotide sequence: TGCAGTGCTACCGGGACCGGGGAGTCAGGGCCCCAGCATTTT. This encodes CSATGTGESGPQHF.

The rearrangement joins TRBV4-1 to TRBJ1-6; possible D gene TRBD1, 5 bases. Trimming pared 1 base from V and 8 bases from J, leaving 15 bases between. CDR1 MGHRA and CDR2 YSYEKL come from the germline V gene. The CDR3 has 16 residues. The CDR3 sequence: CASSQVGREWDSPLHF. CDR3 nucleotides: TGCGCCAGCAGCCAAGTGGGCAGGGAGTGGGATTCACCCCTCCACTTT.

This clonotype has a handful of counts. The gene calls are TRBV7-9 and TRBJ1-1, with D unclear. In germline, CDR1 is SEHNR, CDR2 FQNEAQ (reference sequence). This CDR3 is 15 amino acids long. V was clipped by 1 base and J by 1 base, with 10 bases between them. The CDR3 DNA follows: TGTGCCAGCAGCTTAGGGACGGCTTGGAACACTGAAGCTTTCTTT. Translated, it gives CASSLGTAWNTEAFF.

The J gene is TRBJ2-7, the V gene TRBV6-6; TRBD2 matches 7 bases. The CDR3 consists of 14 residues. Germline values: CDR1 MNHNY, CDR2 SVGAGI (reference sequence). After removal of 6 bases from V and 1 base from J, the junction contained 6 bases not matched to a gene. The CDR3 DNA reads TGTGCCAGCAGGCCACTAGCGAATTCCTACGAGCAGTACTTC. Its translation is CASRPLANSYEQYF.

V gene TRBV5-6 combines with J gene TRBJ1-1, with D perhaps matching TRBD1 (5 bases). The CDR3 spans 12 residues. V was cut by 4 bases and J by 4 bases, with 8 bases left in between. CDR1 SGHDT and CDR2 YYEEEE come from the germline V gene. The CDR3 here is CASSLGVTEAFF. DNA of the CDR3: TGTGCCAGCAGCCTGGGGGTCACTGAAGCTTTCTTT.

This clonotype has more than one count but fewer than ten. The chain is built from TRBV12-3 or TRBV12-4 and TRBJ1-1; no reliable D call. V was clipped by 7 bases and J by 1 base, with 7 bases between them. The CDR3 is made up of 12 amino acids. The CDR3 sequence: CASTLGNTEAFF. The CDR3 DNA sequence: TGTGCCAGCACTCTCGGGAACACTGAAGCTTTCTTT.

This clonotype was counted at least ten times. J is TRBJ2-2 and V is TRBV5-1; perhaps TRBD1 as D (5 bases). The germline V gene has CDR1 SGHRS and CDR2 YFSETQ. Trimming left V 5 bases short and J 3 bases short, with 14 bases between. This CDR3 is 15 amino acids long. Written as DNA, the CDR3 is TGCGCCAGCAGTTCCGCAACAGGAGACACCGGGGAGCTGTTTTTT. It yields the protein CASSSATGDTGELFF.

The genes are TRBV4-3 and TRBJ2-6, with D maybe TRBD1 (6 bases). Germline V gives CDR1 LGHNA, CDR2 YSLEER. Trimming left V 0 bases short and J 8 bases short, with 8 bases between. The CDR3 is 14 residues long. CDR3 coding DNA: TGCGCCAGCAGCCAAGACAGGGGTACCAACGTCCTGACTTTC. It translates to CASSQDRGTNVLTF.

The gene calls are TRBV19 and TRBJ1-2, with D perhaps matching TRBD1 (6 bases). CDR1 and CDR2 (germline): LNHDA, SQIVND (reference sequence). Trimming pared 5 bases from V and 8 bases from J, leaving 18 bases between. The CDR3 is made up of 14 amino acids. This CDR3 is CASSLQMQGHGYTF. The CDR3 DNA reads TGTGCCAGTAGTCTCCAAATGCAGGGACACGGCTACACCTTC.

This clonotype has more than one count but fewer than ten. Compared with germline, one end of the junction differs, possibly owing to a read error. J is TRBJ1-2 and V is TRBV12-3 or TRBV12-4; tentative D call: TRBD1 (6 bases). This CDR3 contains 10 residues. The CDR3 loop is CASSRDRQFF. In nucleotides, the CDR3 is TGTGCCAGCAGCCGTGACAGGCAATTCTTC.

In its sample, this clonotype was seen a few times. V and J are TRBV7-6 and TRBJ2-5, with 7 bases fitting TRBD1. Germline V gives CDR1 SGHVS, CDR2 FNYEAQ. After removal of 7 bases from V and 5 bases from J, the junction contained 19 bases not matched to a gene. This CDR3 spans 17 amino acids. The CDR3 region is CASNHIRDRGYRETQYF. The CDR3 DNA reads TGTGCCAGCAACCACATCCGGGACAGAGGATACAGGGAGACCCAGTACTTC.

This clonotype came up many times. The V and J genes are TRBV7-2 and TRBJ2-5; D could derive from TRBD1 or TRBD2 (5 bases each). Trimming left V 1 base short and J 1 base short, with 10 bases between. The CDR3 covers 15 residues. Germline CDR1 reads SGHTA; CDR2 reads FQGNSA. DNA for the CDR3: TGTGCCAGCAGCTTAGGGGACCCCGCCCAAGAGACCCAGTACTTC. Encoded protein: CASSLGDPAQETQYF.

The table lists this clonotype with many counts. The chain has TRBV27 and TRBJ2-7; D is undetermined. The CDR3 is 13 amino acids. Trimming took 6 bases from V and 1 from J, leaving 10 bases between them. Germline V lookup: CDR1 MNHEY, CDR2 SMNVEV (reference sequence). The CDR3 loop is CASSHGPSYEQYF. For the CDR3, the DNA is TGTGCCAGCAGCCATGGGCCGTCCTACGAGCAGTACTTC.

In its sample, this clonotype was seen many times. V gene TRBV3-1 combines with J gene TRBJ2-3; 8 positions agree with TRBD1. V lost 1 base to trimming and J lost 5 bases; unmatched junction nucleotides: 5. The CDR3 has 15 residues. Germline CDR1 and CDR2: LGHDT and YNNKEL (reference sequence). The CDR3, as DNA: TGTGCCAGCAGCCAAGGCGTGGACAGGGAAGATACGCAGTATTTT. Its translation: CASSQGVDREDTQYF.

The chain combines TRBV20-1 with TRBJ2-3; D gene uncertain. The CDR3 is made up of 14 amino acids. The germline V gene has CDR1 DFQATT and CDR2 SNEGSKA (reference sequence). V was pared by 1 base and J by 0 bases, with 8 bases between. As DNA, the CDR3 is TGCAGTGCTAGAGGGCAGGAAAGCACAGATACGCAGTATTTT. Its protein is CSARGQESTDTQYF.

The rearrangement links TRBV5-1 to TRBJ2-4; D remains ambiguous. CDR3 length equals 15 residues. The V end was cut by 0 bases, the J end by 1 base, with 8 bases between. Per germline, CDR1 SGHRS and CDR2 YFSETQ. CDR3 protein: CASSLDGWAKNIQYF. The CDR3 DNA reads TGCGCCAGCAGCTTGGATGGGTGGGCCAAAAACATTCAGTACTTC. The variable domain in full, completed from reference TRBV5-1 and TRBJ2-4, reads KAGVTQTPRYLIKTRGQQVTLSCSPISGHRSVSWYQQTPGQGLQFLFEYFSETQRNKGNFPGRFSGRQFSNSRSEMNVSTLELGDSALYLCASSLDGWAKNIQYFGAGTRLSVL.

J is TRBJ1-6 and V is TRBV5-1, with no clear D. Deletions cut 1 base from V and 8 bases from J, with 7 bases between. The CDR3 contains 13 residues. The V gene's germline CDR1 is SGHRS and CDR2 YFSETQ. Here the CDR3 reads CASSLKGDSPLHF. CDR3 nucleotide sequence: TGCGCCAGCAGCTTGAAGGGAGATTCACCCCTCCACTTT.

This clonotype was seen more than once but under ten times. The chain employs TRBV7-3 and TRBJ2-5; 16 bases agree with TRBD2. Germline-derived CDR1 and CDR2 are SGHTA and FQGTGA. V was clipped by 4 bases and J by 4 bases; unmatched bases: 12. The CDR3 is made up of 19 amino acids. The CDR3 region is CASSSGTSGGAQNAETQYF. CDR3 DNA: TGTGCCAGCAGCTCAGGGACTAGCGGGGGGGCACAGAATGCAGAGACCCAGTACTTC.

This clonotype was found a few times. V and J are TRBV11-2 and TRBJ2-7, with D possibly matching TRBD1 (5 bases). Trimming shortened V by 1 base and J by 3 bases, and 19 bases separated the two germline ends. The CDR3 sequence is 17 residues long. Looked up from germline, CDR1 is SGHAT and CDR2 is FQNNGV. This CDR3 reads CASSLASFNRQNYEQYV. For the CDR3, the DNA is TGTGCCAGCAGCTTAGCCTCTTTCAACCGACAGAACTACGAGCAGTACGTC.

This clonotype was counted many times. The chain recombines TRBV20-1 with TRBJ2-2, with D uncertain. This CDR3 contains 11 residues. Germline V CDR1 and CDR2: DFQATT, SNEGSKA (reference sequence). The V end was cut by 4 bases, the J end by 7 bases, with 7 bases between. The CDR3 sequence: CSATVVGELFF. CDR3 in DNA: TGCAGTGCTACTGTAGTCGGGGAGCTGTTTTTT.

This clonotype was found a few times. The rearrangement links TRBV9 to TRBJ1-3; 7 bases are shared with TRBD1. The junction had 9 bases not matched to a gene; V was cut back by 0 bases and J by 0 bases. The length of the CDR3 is 18 residues. The germline gives CDR1 SGDLS, CDR2 YYNGEE. The CDR3 bases are TGTGCCAGCAGCGTAGACCCGACAGGGTTATACTCTGGAAACACCATATATTTT. Protein: CASSVDPTGLYSGNTIYF.

This clonotype came up many times. The genes are TRBV5-1 and TRBJ2-1; 14 nucleotides agree with TRBD2. Germline loops: CDR1 SGHRS, CDR2 YFSETQ. Trimming removed 6 bases from V and 10 bases from J; junction bases left unmatched: 9. CDR3 length: 15 residues. CDR3 DNA sequence: TGCGCCAGCAAAAGGCCGGGACTAGCGGGGGCCGAGCAGTTCTTC. Encoded protein: CASKRPGLAGAEQFF. Drawing the rest from reference TRBV5-1 and TRBJ2-1, the complete variable domain is KAGVTQTPRYLIKTRGQQVTLSCSPISGHRSVSWYQQTPGQGLQFLFEYFSETQRNKGNFPGRFSGRQFSNSRSEMNVSTLELGDSALYLCASKRPGLAGAEQFFGPGTRLTVL.

This clonotype has just a few counts. The chain uses TRBV7-6 and TRBJ2-3; D uncertain. Germline V CDR1 and CDR2: SGHVS, FNYEAQ. This CDR3 is 15 amino acids long. The germline V and J ends were trimmed by 1 base and 1 base, with 9 bases remaining between them. The CDR3 DNA is TGTGCCAGCAGCTTAGGTGTCGGGCGCACAGATACGCAGTATTTT. Its protein is CASSLGVGRTDTQYF.

This clonotype was recorded a few times. The chain joins TRBV14 to TRBJ2-6; TRBD2 is a possible D gene (6 bases). V was trimmed by 3 bases and J by 0 bases, leaving 6 bases between them. The length of the CDR3 is 15 residues. Germline CDR1 and CDR2: SGHDN and FVKESK. CDR3 sequence (DNA): TGTGCCAGCAGCCAGGGGGGCTCTGGGGCCAACGTCCTGACTTTC. Translation gives CASSQGGSGANVLTF.

This clonotype has ten or more counts. The CDR3 sequence: CASSLVFITDTQYF. CDR3 DNA sequence: TGTGCCAGCAGCTTAGTTTTTATCACAGATACGCAGTATTTT. The chain employs TRBV7-9 and TRBJ2-3; D ambiguous. The V gene lost 1 base and the J gene lost 2 bases, with 7 bases spanning the gap. The CDR3 is 14 residues long. From germline, CDR1 is SEHNR and CDR2 FQNEAQ (reference sequence).

In this sample, this clonotype turned up a few times. The chain recombines TRBV6-2 or TRBV6-3 with TRBJ2-2; D is perhaps TRBD1 (6 bases). The CDR3 loop spans 17 amino acids. From germline, CDR1 is MNHEY and CDR2 SVGEGT. V was pared by 2 bases and J by 1 base, with 14 bases between. CDR3 amino acids: CASSYLPSTGNTGELFF. The CDR3 DNA sequence: TGTGCCAGCAGTTACCTCCCGTCGACAGGGAACACCGGGGAGCTGTTTTTT.

This sequence joins TRBV5-1 and TRBJ1-1; D call uncertain. Germline loops: CDR1 SGHRS, CDR2 YFSETQ. The V end lost 4 bases, the J end lost 6 bases, and 13 bases lay between the germline ends. The CDR3 length is 13 residues. This CDR3 reads CASSGGRVAEAFF. Written as DNA, the CDR3 is TGCGCCAGCAGCGGTGGAAGGGTCGCTGAAGCTTTCTTT.